This T cell receptor (beta chain) was retrieved from a study of T cell repertoires in cytomegalovirus infection. The overall study: Alongside well-studied HLA-B-restricted CMV epitopes, recently identified HLA-C-restricted CMV epitopes were also used. From public TCR beta signatures came an indication of both CMV infection and matching HLA type.

Study-level findings and limits: Summed public TCR beta family frequency identified CMV carriers bearing the relevant HLA. CMV-specific HLA-C-restricted TCR beta clonotypes dominated the ex vivo response.

Concerning this clonotype itself: Antigen unknown.

TCRdb redid the calling of the reads with MiXCR, one entry per CDR3 protein. The sample has some 920,000 distinct CDR3 sequences; approximately 31% are singletons. In germline, CDR1 is MNHEY, CDR2 SMNVEV (reference sequence). The CDR3 runs 17 residues. V lost 10 bases and J lost 0, with 25 bases in between. The V gene is TRBV27, the J gene TRBJ2-7, with D perhaps TRBD1 (8 bases). This clonotype was obtained from a human donor in good health (CMV status not recorded). Some clones in this sample may be carry-over from other donors' samples. Sequenced material: cultured CD8+ T cells from PBMCs, taken from culture after CMV antigen stimulation. The CDR3 bases are TGTGCCACCAGGAGGGGGGGGGACAGGTTGAGCTCCTACGAGCAGTACTTC. It translates to CATRRGGDRLSSYEQYF.